Each of the 9 T cell receptor beta chains below was sequenced from the same sample in a study of cytomegalovirus exposure and HLA in healthy donors. Produced via immunoSEQ multiplex PCR; TCRdb's table is partial and in-frame only. This table has under 50,000 clones, approximately 93% appearing once. Sequencing was done on a sample of PBMCs. The receptor source for this set is a woman aged 18-29 years in good health and CMV-seropositive.

This chain uses TRBV5-8 with TRBJ1-2; a weak D match, TRBD1 (5 bases). The CDR3 loop spans 16 amino acids. V was shortened by 0 bases and J by 7 bases, with 19 bases between the two germline ends. Germline V CDR1 and CDR2: SGHTS, YDEGEE. The CDR3 DNA follows: TGTGCCAGCAGCTTGGGACAGAGGCAGGACATGGTTGGCTACACCTTC. It codes for CASSLGQRQDMVGYTF.

V and J are TRBV5-6 and TRBJ2-7; 8 bases fit TRBD1. Trimming cost V 4 bases and J 6 bases; bases outside gene matches: 9. CDR1 SGHDT and CDR2 YYEEEE come from the germline V gene. CDR3 length equals 14 residues. The CDR3 protein is CASSIRTGWSEQYF. CDR3 DNA: TGTGCCAGCAGCATAAGGACAGGGTGGAGCGAGCAGTACTTC.

The chain employs TRBV7-6 and TRBJ2-3, with TRBD2 identical over 14 bases. With 3 bases clipped from V and 1 base from J, the junction kept 9 bases outside the gene matches. Germline loops: CDR1 SGHVS, CDR2 FNYEAQ. The length of the CDR3 is 19 residues. The CDR3 DNA follows: TGTGCCAGCAGCTTGGACCCGGGACTAGCGGGAGTGGGCACAGATACGCAGTATTTT. Amino acid sequence: CASSLDPGLAGVGTDTQYF.

The chain uses TRBV19 and TRBJ1-1; a possible D gene is TRBD1 (5 bases). Germline CDR1 and CDR2: LNHDA and SQIVND (reference sequence). V was clipped by 6 bases and J by 4 bases, with 15 bases between them. The CDR3 runs 14 residues. Written as DNA, the CDR3 is TGTGCCAGTAGACGACTCTCGGGGGGCACTGAAGCTTTCTTT. Translating it yields CASRRLSGGTEAFF.

V is TRBV6-5 and J is TRBJ1-5; 9 bases line up with TRBD1. The CDR3 contains 14 residues. Germline CDR1 reads MNHEY; CDR2 reads SVGAGI. After removal of 5 bases from V and 7 bases from J, the junction contained 6 bases not matched to a gene. In nucleotides, the CDR3 is TGTGCCAGCAGTCGATCGGACAGGGGACAGCCCCAGCATTTT. Translating it yields CASSRSDRGQPQHF.

The chain couples TRBV19 to TRBJ2-5; D is perhaps TRBD2 (6 bases). Germline V gives CDR1 LNHDA, CDR2 SQIVND (reference sequence). Trimming pared 7 bases from V and 5 bases from J, leaving 14 bases between. CDR3 length equals 13 residues. The CDR3 sequence is CASTNGGRETQYF. The CDR3 DNA follows: TGTGCCAGTACCAATGGGGGGAGGGAGACCCAGTACTTC.

The chain joins TRBV7-3 to TRBJ2-1; tentatively, D is TRBD1 (6 bases). Germline V gene data show CDR1 as SGHTA and CDR2 as FQGTGA. The CDR3 is 16 amino acids. Trimming cost V 3 bases and J 9 bases, with 21 bases left between them. DNA for the CDR3: TGTGCCAGCAGCTTGGGGCCCACTGGGGGCTCGCGTGAGCAGTTCTTC. Translated: CASSLGPTGGSREQFF.

V gene TRBV6-5 combines with J gene TRBJ1-1; 9 nucleotides match TRBD1. Trimming at V came to 5 bases and at J to 6 bases, leaving 1 base not matched to a gene. The CDR3 consists of 12 residues. Germline CDR1 MNHEY, CDR2 SVGAGI. The CDR3 region has the DNA TGTGCCAGCAGTAGGACAGGGGCTGAAGCTTTCTTT. It specifies CASSRTGAEAFF.

The rearrangement joins TRBV6-4 to TRBJ2-3, with 11 nucleotides matching TRBD2. The length of the CDR3 is 15 residues. The junction had 5 bases not matched to a gene; V was cut back by 6 bases and J by 3 bases. CDR1 and CDR2 (germline): MRHNA, SNTAGT. The CDR3 DNA reads as TGTGCCAGCAGCCTCCTAGCGGGAGGAACAGATACGCAGTATTTT. Translation gives CASSLLAGGTDTQYF.